This entry is about one T cell receptor (beta chain). This clone is regarded as medium-sized (0.01 to 0.1%). Its antigen has not been determined. Base qualities were left out, and no much larger clone turns up one base away. Collaborating institutions collected whole blood in K2EDTA tubes following their own protocols. For TCRbeta analysis, collaborators shipped samples in one of three forms: frozen whole blood, isolated PBMCs, or DNA extracted from either of those sample types. This entry belongs to a study of blood T cell repertoires in COVID-19 (dated by TCRdb to 2018 to 2021). In terms of the full investigation: Samples from collaborators originated in the United States, Italy and Spain and spanned both the acute and convalescent phases of COVID-19. The material from the prospective study consisted of cDNA or gDNA derived from T cells, B-cell-depleted T cells, or PBMCs. The dataset comprised deeply sampled blood TCRbeta repertoires from subjects exposed to, actively infected with, or recovered from COVID-19. A freely available public database, intended as a resource for researchers studying the immune response to SARS-CoV-2, is where the repertoires were released. The samples were drawn from the first 160 participants of the ongoing ImmuneRACE study and from 1,254 subjects provided by 6 global collaborators. Sample metadata almost always included a de-identified subject ID, COVID-19 status, age in years and sex. Where HLA class I and class II types were available, the types were taken from metadata supplied by the sample provider, not from assay-based typing.

Reading the germline V gene gives CDR1 LGHNA and CDR2 YSLEER. The junction shows trimming of 0 bases on V and 5 bases on J, and the gene matches do not reach 4 bases of it. Spanning cysteine to phenylalanine, the CDR3 consists of 15 amino acids. CDR3 DNA is the only sequence kept; it has 45 bases, read in frame from the first base. TCRbeta CDR3 regions were amplified from genomic DNA using the immunoSEQ Assay, a bias-controlled multiplex PCR. On the authors' methods: The number of nucleated cells in each sample was estimated from the amplification of reference gene primers within the assay. To quantify the absolute abundance of each unique TCRbeta CDR3 rearrangement, sequence reads were collapsed and filtered. For each sample, productive Simpson clonality was calculated as the square root of Simpson's diversity index over productive rearrangements. TCRdb took this table from immuneACCESS and kept in-frame rearrangements with V and J called. Such tables lack part of the clones; where checked against another copy, unresolved V genes explain under half of the gap, and the rest is unexplained. The V and J calls and the clone size are those of that table, but D and trimming were determined from the DNA. The sample table lists over 45,000 clones, 77% of them with a count of one. The top ten constitute around a fifth of the sample.

Findings and caveats that apply to the study as a whole: The quantity of clinical and demographic metadata differed by source and by participant and was supplied without curation.

Material for sequencing was peripheral blood. This TCR came from a human donor with active or convalescent COVID-19. The donor label of this sample is uncertain. Recombination linked TRBV4-3 to TRBJ1-2, and 9 junctional nucleotides match TRBD1. Here is the DNA: TGCGCCAGCAGCCAAGAGTTACAGGGGGCGTATGGCTACACCTTC. Protein translation: CASSQELQGAYGYTF.